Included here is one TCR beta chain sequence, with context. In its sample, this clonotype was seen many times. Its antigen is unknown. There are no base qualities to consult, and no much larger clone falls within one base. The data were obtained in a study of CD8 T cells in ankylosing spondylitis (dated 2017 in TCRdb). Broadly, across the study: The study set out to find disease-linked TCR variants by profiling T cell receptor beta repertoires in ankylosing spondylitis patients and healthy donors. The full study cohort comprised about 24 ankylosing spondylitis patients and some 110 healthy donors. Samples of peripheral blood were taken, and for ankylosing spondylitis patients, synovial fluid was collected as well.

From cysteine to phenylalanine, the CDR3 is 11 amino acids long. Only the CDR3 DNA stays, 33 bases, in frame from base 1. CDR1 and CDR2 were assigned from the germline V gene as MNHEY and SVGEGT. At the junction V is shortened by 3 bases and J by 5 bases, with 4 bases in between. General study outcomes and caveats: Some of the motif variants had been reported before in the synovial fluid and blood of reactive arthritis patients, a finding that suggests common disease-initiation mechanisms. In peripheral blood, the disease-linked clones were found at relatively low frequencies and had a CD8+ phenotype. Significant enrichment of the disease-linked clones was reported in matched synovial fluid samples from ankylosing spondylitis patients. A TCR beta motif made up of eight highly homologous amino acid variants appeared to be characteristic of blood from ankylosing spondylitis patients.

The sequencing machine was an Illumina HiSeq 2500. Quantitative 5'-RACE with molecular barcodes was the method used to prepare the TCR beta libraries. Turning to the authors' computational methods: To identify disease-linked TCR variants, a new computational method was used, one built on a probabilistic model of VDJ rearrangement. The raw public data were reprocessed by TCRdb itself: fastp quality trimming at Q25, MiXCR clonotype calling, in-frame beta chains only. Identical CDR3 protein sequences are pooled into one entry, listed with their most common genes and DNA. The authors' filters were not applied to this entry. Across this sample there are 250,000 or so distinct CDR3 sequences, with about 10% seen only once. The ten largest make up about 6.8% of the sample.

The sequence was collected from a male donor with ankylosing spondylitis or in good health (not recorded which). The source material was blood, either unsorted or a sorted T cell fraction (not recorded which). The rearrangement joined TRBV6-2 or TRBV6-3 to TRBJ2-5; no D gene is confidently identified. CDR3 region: CASSYVETQYF. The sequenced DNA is TGTGCCAGCAGTTATGTGGAGACCCAGTACTTC.